The rows below give T cell receptor beta chains drawn from one sample of a study of blood T cell repertoires in COVID-19. Only in-frame clones appear in the TCRdb table, and some are missing; sequencing was by immunoSEQ multiplex PCR. The sample has 200,000 to 300,000 clones; about nine tenths are singletons. The sequenced sample consisted of PBMCs or T cells enriched from blood (not recorded which). These receptors came from a woman aged 40 to 49 with acute COVID-19. Both conserved end residues are part of each CDR3. D genes are given only for firm matches. A row's size may be missing; if present it is once, few, many or a size class.

clone_size	j_call	d_call	v_call	cdr3_aa	cdr3_nt
NA	TRBJ2-7	TRBD1	TRBV27	CASSSLDRDYEQYF	TGTGCCAGCAGTTCACTGGACAGGGACTACGAGCAGTACTTC
few	TRBJ2-3	TRBD1	TRBV2	CASTVTGGSTDTQYF	TGTGCCAGCACCGTGACAGGGGGAAGCACAGATACGCAGTATTTT
NA	TRBJ2-2	TRBD2	TRBV10-3	CAISEPGLAGHYTGELFF	TGTGCCATCAGTGAGCCTGGACTAGCGGGGCACTACACCGGGGAGCTGTTTTTT
NA	TRBJ2-7	TRBD2	TRBV9	CASSALGGSSYEQYF	TGTGCCAGCAGCGCCCTTGGCGGGAGCTCCTACGAGCAGTACTTC
NA	TRBJ2-5	NA	TRBV7-9	CASLSQETQYF	TGTGCCAGCTTGTCTCAAGAGACCCAGTACTTC
NA	TRBJ1-2	NA	TRBV5-1	CASSEQGYGYTF	TGCGCCAGCAGCGAACAGGGATATGGCTACACCTTC
NA	TRBJ1-2	NA	TRBV11-3	CASSLDGRYDGYTF	TGTGCCAGCAGCTTAGATGGCCGTTATGATGGCTACACCTTC
NA	TRBJ1-5	TRBD1	TRBV5-1	CASSSTGDLNQPQHF	TGCGCCAGCAGCTCGACAGGGGATCTCAATCAGCCCCAGCATTTT
NA	TRBJ2-7	TRBD1	TRBV5-5	CASRRTTGGAYEQYF	TGTGCCAGCAGGCGAACCACAGGGGGCGCCTACGAGCAGTACTTC
NA	TRBJ2-1	TRBD2	TRBV5-5	CASAGLASNEQFF	TGTGCCAGCGCAGGACTAGCGAGCAATGAGCAGTTCTTC
NA	TRBJ2-5	TRBD2	TRBV7-2	CASSSTSGRGGETQYF	TGTGCCAGCAGCTCTACTAGCGGGAGGGGGGGAGAGACCCAGTACTTC
NA	TRBJ1-6	NA	TRBV30	CAWMGGIYNSPLHF	TGTGCCTGGATGGGGGGGATTTATAATTCACCCCTCCACTTT
few	TRBJ2-1	NA	TRBV5-6	CASSLGQGFNEQFF	TGTGCCAGCAGCTTGGGGCAGGGGTTCAATGAGCAGTTCTTC
NA	TRBJ1-2	NA	TRBV18	CASSPRAEGVEGYTF	TGTGCCAGCTCACCACGGGCGGAGGGAGTTGAAGGCTACACCTTC
NA	TRBJ1-1	NA	TRBV7-9	CASSPRQVAEAFF	TGTGCCAGCAGCCCACGACAGGTGGCTGAAGCTTTCTTT
NA	TRBJ1-3	NA	TRBV16	CASSQRQTGLTGNTIYF	TGTGCCAGCAGCCAACGGCAGACAGGTCTAACTGGAAACACCATATATTTT
NA	TRBJ2-1	TRBD2	TRBV6-2/TRBV6-3	CASSYAKRGYNEQFF	TGTGCCAGCAGTTACGCTAAGCGGGGCTACAATGAGCAGTTCTTC
NA	TRBJ1-5	TRBD1	TRBV27	CASSPWGRGLHF	TGTGCCAGCAGTCCCTGGGGAAGGGGGCTGCACTTT
NA	TRBJ1-1	TRBD1	TRBV7-9	CASSLGTGRTEAFF	TGTGCCAGCAGCTTAGGGACAGGGCGGACTGAAGCTTTCTTT
NA	TRBJ1-1	NA	TRBV6-5	CASSYGGENTEAFF	TGTGCCAGCAGTTACGGGGGGGAGAACACTGAAGCTTTCTTT
NA	TRBJ1-2	NA	TRBV28	CASSLGQYGYTF	TGTGCCAGCAGTTTGGGACAATATGGCTACACCTTC
NA	TRBJ1-1	TRBD1	TRBV24-1	CATSDAGGGTEAFF	TGTGCCACCAGTGATGCAGGGGGCGGCACTGAAGCTTTCTTT
NA	TRBJ2-3	TRBD1	TRBV4-2	CASSQEGQGTDTQYF	TGTGCCAGCAGCCAAGAGGGACAGGGGACAGATACGCAGTATTTT